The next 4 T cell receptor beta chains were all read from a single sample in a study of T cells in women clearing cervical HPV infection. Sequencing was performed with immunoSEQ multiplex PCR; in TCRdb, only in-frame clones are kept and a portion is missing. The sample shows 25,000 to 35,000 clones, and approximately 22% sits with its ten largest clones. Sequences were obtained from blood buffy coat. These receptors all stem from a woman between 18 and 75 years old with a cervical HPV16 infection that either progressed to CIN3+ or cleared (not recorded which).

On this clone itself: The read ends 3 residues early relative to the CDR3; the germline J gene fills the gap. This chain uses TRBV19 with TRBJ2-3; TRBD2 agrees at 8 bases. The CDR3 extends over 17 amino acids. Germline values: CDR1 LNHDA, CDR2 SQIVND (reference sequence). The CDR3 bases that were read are TGTGCCAGTAGTATAGGGCGGGGACCAGCGGGGGCCGAGACG. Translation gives CASSIGRGPAGAET. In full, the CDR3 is CASSIGRGPAGAETQYF. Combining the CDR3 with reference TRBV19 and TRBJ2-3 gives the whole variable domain DGGITQSPKYLFRKEGQNVTLSCEQNLNHDAMYWYRQDPGQGLRLIYYSQIVNDFQKGDIAEGYSVSREKKESFPLTVTSAQKNPTAFYLCASSIGRGPAGAETQYFGPGTRLTVL.

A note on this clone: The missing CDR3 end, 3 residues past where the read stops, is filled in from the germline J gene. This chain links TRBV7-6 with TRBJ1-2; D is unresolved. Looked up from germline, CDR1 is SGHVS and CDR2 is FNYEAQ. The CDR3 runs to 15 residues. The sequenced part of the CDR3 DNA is TGTGCCAGCAGTTCTCAAGCGGGAAGCACAGATACC. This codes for CASSSQAGSTDT. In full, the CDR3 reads CASSSQAGSTDTYTF.

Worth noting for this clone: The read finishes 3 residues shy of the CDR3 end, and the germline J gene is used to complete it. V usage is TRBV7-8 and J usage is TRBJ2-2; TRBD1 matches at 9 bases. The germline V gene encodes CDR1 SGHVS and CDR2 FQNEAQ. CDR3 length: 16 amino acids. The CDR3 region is CASSLATGGQNSPLFF. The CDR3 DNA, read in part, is TGTGCCAGCAGCTTAGCCACAGGGGGCCAGAATTCACCG.

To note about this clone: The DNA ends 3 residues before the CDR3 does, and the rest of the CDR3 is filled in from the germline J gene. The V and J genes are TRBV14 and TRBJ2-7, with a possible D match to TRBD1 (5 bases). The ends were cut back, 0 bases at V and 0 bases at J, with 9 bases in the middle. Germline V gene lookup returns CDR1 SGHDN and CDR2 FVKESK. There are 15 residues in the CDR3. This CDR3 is CASSQEQAYSYEQYF. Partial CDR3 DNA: TGTGCCAGCAGCCAAGAACAGGCCTACTCCTACGAG.